This T cell receptor (beta chain) was sequenced for a study of T cell responses to AZD1222 COVID-19 vaccine (dated by TCRdb to the early 2020s). Regarding the research as a whole: AZD1222 recipients whose second dose came at about 4 weeks and those whose second dose came at about 12 weeks were combined into one group, since spike-specific TCR depth and breadth did not differ between the two schedules. Trial participants were enrolled by age into 18-55, 56-69 and 70-plus year subgroups, with roughly 160, 29 and 62 TCR-sequenced participants respectively. A total of more than 230 trial participants underwent TCR sequencing, of whom 200 to 220 had received two doses of AZD1222 and around 26 had received two doses of the MenACWY control vaccine.

The CDR3 runs 15 residues from the cysteine to the phenylalanine. The only DNA kept is the CDR3, 45 bases in frame from the first base. Per the germline V gene, MNHEY is the CDR1 and SVGAGI is the CDR2. V is cut by 6 bases and J by 0 bases, and the space between the germline ends is 9 bases. With respect to this clone: Its antigen is currently not known. No base qualities exist here, and no much larger clone lies one base off it.

Broader findings and caveats from the paper: Conclusions about previously exposed vaccinees are limited, since just a handful of AZD1222 recipients were seropositive for SARS-CoV-2 at baseline. After two AZD1222 doses, spike-specific TCR breadth and depth were significantly higher than at day 0 and than in MenACWY recipients. Epitopes outside the regions mutated in the B.1.351 and B.1.1.7 variants were reportedly recognized by nearly half of the unique spike-specific TCRs. In the small 56-69-year group, the increase in depth fell short of significance, most likely because of low power. The vaccine-associated CD4 TCRs covered the entire spike protein, and the dominant responses fell in regions 160-218 and 743-854. No day 14 peak-response samples were available, so repertoires were characterized only after the peak T cell response. Participants were mostly white British, with more females than males. The authors suggested clonal diversity may have been underestimated.

This specimen's time point label, per the study, means: baseline before first vaccination. Samples from vaccinated people were obtained from the UK trials COV001 and COV002, which included a single-blind randomized controlled phase 2/3 trial of AZD1222 (ChAdOx1 nCoV-19) in healthy adults. Trial participant PBMC samples were collected at day 0 and day 28 after the second dose for TCRbeta chain sequencing. The CDR3 regions of human TCRbeta chains were analyzed by immunosequencing. Processing in the source paper ran as follows. TCRs in the repertoires were compared against a reference library of SARS-CoV-2-specific TCRs that had been generated with the MIRA antigen-specificity platform. Breadth was defined as the fraction of unique TCRs that were SARS-CoV-2-associated. Depth was defined as the fraction of total T cells that were SARS-CoV-2-associated. Using the MIRA data, each spike-specific TCR was assigned both to the spike region to which the TCR was reactive and to a CD4 or CD8 class. Log10-transformed breadth and depth values were compared by one-way ANOVA with Sidak's multiple comparisons tests. TCRdb mirrors the immuneACCESS table, restricted to in-frame sequences. Some clones are absent from its copies; in checked studies, under half trace to an unresolved V gene, and the reason for the others is unknown. V, J and clone size were drawn from that table, and D and trimming were deduced from the DNA. The sample table lists some 66,000 clones, 87% of them with a count of one. Together, the top ten hold roughly 17% of the sample.

The origin of this receptor is an adult in good health. The chain employs TRBV6-5 and TRBJ2-6, with the D gene not confidently named. The starting material was peripheral blood, obtained on day 0 of AZD1222 vaccination. CDR3 sequence: CASSLGPSGANVLTF. The nucleotides read TGTGCCAGCAGCCTCGGACCCTCTGGGGCCAACGTCCTGACTTTC.